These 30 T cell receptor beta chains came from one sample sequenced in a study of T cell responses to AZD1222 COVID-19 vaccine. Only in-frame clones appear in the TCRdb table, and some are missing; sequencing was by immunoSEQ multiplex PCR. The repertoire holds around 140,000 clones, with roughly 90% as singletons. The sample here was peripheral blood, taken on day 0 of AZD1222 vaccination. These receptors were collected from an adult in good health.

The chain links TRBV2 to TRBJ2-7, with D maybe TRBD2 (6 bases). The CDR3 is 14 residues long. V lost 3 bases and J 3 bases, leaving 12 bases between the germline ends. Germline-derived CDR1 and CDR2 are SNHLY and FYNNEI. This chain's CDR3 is CASSEGLTNYEQYF. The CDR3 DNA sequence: TGTGCCAGCAGTGAGGGACTCACTAACTACGAGCAGTACTTC.

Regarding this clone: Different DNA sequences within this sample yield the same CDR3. CDR3 loop: CASSFGTGYEQYF. The CDR3 bases are TGCGCCAGCAGCTTCGGGACAGGCTACGAGCAGTACTTC. This chain uses TRBV5-1 with TRBJ2-7, with TRBD1 matching over 8 bases. There are 13 residues in the CDR3. After removal of 2 bases from V and 3 bases from J, the junction contained 1 base not matched to a gene. CDR1 SGHRS and CDR2 YFSETQ come from the germline V gene.

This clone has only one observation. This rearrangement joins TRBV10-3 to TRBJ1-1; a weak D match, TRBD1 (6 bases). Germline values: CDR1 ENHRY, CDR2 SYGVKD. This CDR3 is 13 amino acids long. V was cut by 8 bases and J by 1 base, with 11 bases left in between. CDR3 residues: CAIERTENTEAFF. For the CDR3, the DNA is TGTGCCATCGAAAGGACAGAGAACACTGAAGCTTTCTTT.

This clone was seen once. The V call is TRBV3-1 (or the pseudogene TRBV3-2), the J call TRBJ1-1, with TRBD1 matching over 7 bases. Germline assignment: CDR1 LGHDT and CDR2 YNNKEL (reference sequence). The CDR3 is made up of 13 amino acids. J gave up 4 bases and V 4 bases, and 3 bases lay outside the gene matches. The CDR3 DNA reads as TGTGCCAGCAGCCTAAGACAGGGCACTGAAGCTTTCTTT. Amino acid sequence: CASSLRQGTEAFF.

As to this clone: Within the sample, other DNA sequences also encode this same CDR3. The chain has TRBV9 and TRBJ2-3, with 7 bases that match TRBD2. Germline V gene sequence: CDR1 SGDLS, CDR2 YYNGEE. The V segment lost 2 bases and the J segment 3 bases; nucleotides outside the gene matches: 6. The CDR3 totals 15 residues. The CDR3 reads CASSVGGSQTDTQYF. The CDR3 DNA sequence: TGTGCCAGCAGCGTCGGGGGGAGTCAGACAGATACGCAGTATTTT.

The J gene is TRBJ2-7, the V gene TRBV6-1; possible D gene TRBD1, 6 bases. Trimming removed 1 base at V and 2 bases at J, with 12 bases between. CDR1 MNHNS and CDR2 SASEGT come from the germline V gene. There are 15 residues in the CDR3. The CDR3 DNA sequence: TGTGCCAGCAGTGAAGGACAGGTACCTACCTACGAGCAGTACTTC. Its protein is CASSEGQVPTYEQYF.

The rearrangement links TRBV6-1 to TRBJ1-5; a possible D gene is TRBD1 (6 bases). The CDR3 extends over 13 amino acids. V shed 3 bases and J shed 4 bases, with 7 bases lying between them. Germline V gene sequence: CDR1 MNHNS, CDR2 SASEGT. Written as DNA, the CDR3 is TGTGCCAGCAGTGAGAGGGGGAATCAGCCCCAGCATTTT. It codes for CASSERGNQPQHF.

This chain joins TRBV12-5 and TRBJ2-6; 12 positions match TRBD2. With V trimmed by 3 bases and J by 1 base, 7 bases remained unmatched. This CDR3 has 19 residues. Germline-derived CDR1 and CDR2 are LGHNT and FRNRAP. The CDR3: CASGLPRLAGESGANVLTF. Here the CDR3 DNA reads TGTGCTAGTGGTTTACCCCGACTAGCGGGAGAATCTGGGGCCAACGTCCTGACTTTC.

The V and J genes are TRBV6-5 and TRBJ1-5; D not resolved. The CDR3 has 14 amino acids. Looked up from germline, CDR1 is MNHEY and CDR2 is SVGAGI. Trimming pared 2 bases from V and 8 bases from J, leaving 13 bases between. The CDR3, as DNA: TGTGCCAGCAGTTACATGGTTTTGGTGGAGCCCCAGCATTTT. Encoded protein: CASSYMVLVEPQHF.

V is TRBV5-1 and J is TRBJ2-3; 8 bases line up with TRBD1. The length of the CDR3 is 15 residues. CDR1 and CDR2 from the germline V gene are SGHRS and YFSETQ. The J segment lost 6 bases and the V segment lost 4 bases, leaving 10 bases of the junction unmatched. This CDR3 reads CASSPTGAGMDTQYF. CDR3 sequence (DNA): TGCGCCAGCAGCCCGACAGGGGCCGGAATGGATACGCAGTATTTT.

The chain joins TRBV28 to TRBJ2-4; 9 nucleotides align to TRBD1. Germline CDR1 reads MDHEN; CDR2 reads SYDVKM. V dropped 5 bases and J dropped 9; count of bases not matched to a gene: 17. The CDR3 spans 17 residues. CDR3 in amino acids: CASSGDRVGASVGIQYF. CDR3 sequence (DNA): TGTGCCAGCAGTGGGGACAGGGTCGGGGCAAGCGTGGGCATTCAGTACTTC.

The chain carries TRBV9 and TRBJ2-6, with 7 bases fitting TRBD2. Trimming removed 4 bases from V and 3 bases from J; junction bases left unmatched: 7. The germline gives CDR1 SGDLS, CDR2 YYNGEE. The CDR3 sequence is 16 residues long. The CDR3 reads CASSPSGALGANVLTF. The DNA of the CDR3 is TGTGCCAGCAGCCCGAGCGGGGCGCTTGGGGCCAACGTCCTGACTTTC.

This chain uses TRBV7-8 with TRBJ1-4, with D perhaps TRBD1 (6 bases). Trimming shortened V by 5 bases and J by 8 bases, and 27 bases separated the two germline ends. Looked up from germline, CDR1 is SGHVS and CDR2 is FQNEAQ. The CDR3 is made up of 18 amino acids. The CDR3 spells CASSHGRWRGRGGEKLFF. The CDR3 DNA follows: TGTGCCAGCAGCCACGGGAGATGGCGGGGGCGGGGAGGGGAAAAACTGTTTTTT.

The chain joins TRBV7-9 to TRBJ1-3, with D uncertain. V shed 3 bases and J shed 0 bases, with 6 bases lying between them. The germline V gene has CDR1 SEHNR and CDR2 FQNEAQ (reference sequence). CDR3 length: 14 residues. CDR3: CASSFKLSGNTIYF. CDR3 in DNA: TGTGCCAGCAGCTTTAAACTCTCTGGAAACACCATATATTTT.

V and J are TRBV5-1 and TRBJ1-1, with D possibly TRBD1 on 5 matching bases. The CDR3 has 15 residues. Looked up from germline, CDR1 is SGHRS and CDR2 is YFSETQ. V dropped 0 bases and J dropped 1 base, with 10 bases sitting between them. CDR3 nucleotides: TGCGCCAGCAGCTTGGAGAAGCAGGGGAACACTGAAGCTTTCTTT. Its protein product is CASSLEKQGNTEAFF. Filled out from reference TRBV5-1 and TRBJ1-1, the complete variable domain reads KAGVTQTPRYLIKTRGQQVTLSCSPISGHRSVSWYQQTPGQGLQFLFEYFSETQRNKGNFPGRFSGRQFSNSRSEMNVSTLELGDSALYLCASSLEKQGNTEAFFGQGTRLTVV.

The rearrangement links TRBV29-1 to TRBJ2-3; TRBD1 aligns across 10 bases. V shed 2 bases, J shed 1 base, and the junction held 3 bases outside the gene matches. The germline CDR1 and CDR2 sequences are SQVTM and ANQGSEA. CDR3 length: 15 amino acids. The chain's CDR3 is CSVERGTGGTDTQYF. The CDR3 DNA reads TGCAGCGTTGAACGGGGGACAGGGGGCACAGATACGCAGTATTTT.

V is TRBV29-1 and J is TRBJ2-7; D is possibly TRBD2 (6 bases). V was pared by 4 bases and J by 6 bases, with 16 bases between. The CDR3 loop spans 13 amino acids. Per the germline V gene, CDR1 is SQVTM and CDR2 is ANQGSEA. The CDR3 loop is CSVGTSRDREQYF. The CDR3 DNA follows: TGCAGCGTTGGAACTAGCCGAGATCGCGAGCAGTACTTC.

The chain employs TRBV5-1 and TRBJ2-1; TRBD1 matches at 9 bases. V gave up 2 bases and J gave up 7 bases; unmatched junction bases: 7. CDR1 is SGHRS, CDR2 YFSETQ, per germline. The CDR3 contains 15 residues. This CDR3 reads CASSFRQGGNNEQFF. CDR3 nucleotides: TGCGCCAGCAGCTTCCGACAGGGGGGTAATAATGAGCAGTTCTTC.

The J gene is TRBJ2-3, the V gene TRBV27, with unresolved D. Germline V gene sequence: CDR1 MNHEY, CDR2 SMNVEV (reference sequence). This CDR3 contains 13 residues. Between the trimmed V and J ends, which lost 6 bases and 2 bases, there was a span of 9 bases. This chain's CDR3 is CASRLPATDTQYF. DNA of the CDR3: TGTGCCAGCAGACTTCCGGCCACAGATACGCAGTATTTT.

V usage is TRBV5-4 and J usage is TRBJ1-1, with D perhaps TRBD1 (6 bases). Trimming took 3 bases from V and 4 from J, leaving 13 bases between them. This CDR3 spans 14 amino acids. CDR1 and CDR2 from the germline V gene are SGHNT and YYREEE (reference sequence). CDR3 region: CASSSRGKGTEAFF. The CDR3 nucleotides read TGTGCCAGCAGCTCCAGGGGTAAGGGCACTGAAGCTTTCTTT.

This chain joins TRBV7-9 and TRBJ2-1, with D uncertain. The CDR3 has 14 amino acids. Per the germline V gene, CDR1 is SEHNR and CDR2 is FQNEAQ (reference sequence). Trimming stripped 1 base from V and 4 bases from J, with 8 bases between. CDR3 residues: CASSLGIRYNEQFF. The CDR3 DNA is TGTGCCAGCAGCTTAGGGATTAGATACAATGAGCAGTTCTTC.

The CDR3 protein is CASSLPGQGAFDTEAFF. The CDR3 nucleotides are TGTGCCAGCAGCCTTCCGGGACAGGGGGCTTTTGACACTGAAGCTTTCTTT. This chain joins TRBV5-6 and TRBJ1-1, with 12 positions matching TRBD1. V lost 4 bases and J lost 3; bases outside the gene matches: 10. This CDR3 spans 17 amino acids. The germline V gene has CDR1 SGHDT and CDR2 YYEEEE. Drawing the rest from reference TRBV5-6 and TRBJ1-1, the complete variable domain is DAGVTQSPTHLIKTRGQQVTLRCSPKSGHDTVSWYQQALGQGPQFIFQYYEEEERQRGNFPDRFSGHQFPNYSSELNVNALLLGDSALYLCASSLPGQGAFDTEAFFGQGTRLTVV.

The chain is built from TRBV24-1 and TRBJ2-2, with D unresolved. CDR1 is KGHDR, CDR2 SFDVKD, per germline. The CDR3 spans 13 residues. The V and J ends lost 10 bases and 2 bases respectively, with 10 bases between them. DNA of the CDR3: TGTGCCACTGCAGACACCAACACCGGGGAGCTGTTTTTT. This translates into CATADTNTGELFF.

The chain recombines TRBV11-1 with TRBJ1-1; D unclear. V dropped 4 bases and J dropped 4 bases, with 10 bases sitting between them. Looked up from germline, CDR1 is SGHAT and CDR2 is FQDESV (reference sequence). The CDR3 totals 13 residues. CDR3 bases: TGTGCCAGCAGCTCATACGTGCTCACTGAAGCTTTCTTT. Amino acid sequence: CASSSYVLTEAFF.

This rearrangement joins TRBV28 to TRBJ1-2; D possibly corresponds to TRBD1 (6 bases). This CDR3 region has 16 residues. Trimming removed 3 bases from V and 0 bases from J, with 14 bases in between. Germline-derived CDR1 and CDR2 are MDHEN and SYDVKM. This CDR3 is CASSFPWGAANYGYTF. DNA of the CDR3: TGTGCCAGCAGTTTTCCCTGGGGGGCGGCTAACTATGGCTACACCTTC.

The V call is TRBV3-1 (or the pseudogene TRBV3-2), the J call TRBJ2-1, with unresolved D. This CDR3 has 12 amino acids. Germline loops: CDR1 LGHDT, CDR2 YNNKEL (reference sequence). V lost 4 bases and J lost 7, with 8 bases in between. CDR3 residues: CASSRAVNEQFF. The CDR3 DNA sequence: TGTGCCAGCAGCCGCGCCGTGAATGAGCAGTTCTTC.

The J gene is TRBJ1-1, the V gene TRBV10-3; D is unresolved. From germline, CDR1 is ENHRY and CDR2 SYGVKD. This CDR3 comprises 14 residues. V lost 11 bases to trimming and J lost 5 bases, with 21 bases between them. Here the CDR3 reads CAVRGTSKRTEAFF. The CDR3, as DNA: TGTGCCGTACGGGGTACTAGTAAGAGAACTGAAGCTTTCTTT.

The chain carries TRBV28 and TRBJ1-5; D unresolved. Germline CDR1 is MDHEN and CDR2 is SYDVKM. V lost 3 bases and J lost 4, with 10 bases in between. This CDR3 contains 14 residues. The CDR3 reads CASSLPGPNQPQHF. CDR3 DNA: TGTGCCAGCAGTTTGCCCGGGCCGAATCAGCCCCAGCATTTT.

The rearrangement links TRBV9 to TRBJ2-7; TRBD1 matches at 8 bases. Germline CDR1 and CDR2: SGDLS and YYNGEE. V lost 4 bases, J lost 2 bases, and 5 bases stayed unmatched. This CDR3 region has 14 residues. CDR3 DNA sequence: TGTGCCAGCAGCCCCGGACAGGGCCCCTACGAGCAGTACTTC. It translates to CASSPGQGPYEQYF. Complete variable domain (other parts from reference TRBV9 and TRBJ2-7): DSGVTQTPKHLITATGQRVTLRCSPRSGDLSVYWYQQSLDQGLQFLIQYYNGEERAKGNILERFSAQQFPDLHSELNLSSLELGDSALYFCASSPGQGPYEQYFGPGTRLTVT.

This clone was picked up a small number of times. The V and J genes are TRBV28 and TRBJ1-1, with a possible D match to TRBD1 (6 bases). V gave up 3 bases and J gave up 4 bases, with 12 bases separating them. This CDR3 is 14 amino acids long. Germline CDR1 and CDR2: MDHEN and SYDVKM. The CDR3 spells CASSLLQGGTEAFF. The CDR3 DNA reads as TGTGCCAGCAGTTTGTTACAGGGAGGCACTGAAGCTTTCTTT.